This T cell receptor (beta chain) is from a study of cytomegalovirus exposure and HLA in healthy donors. General observations from the study: Upon later analysis, TCR association rates were observed to vary by HLA locus, being highest for DRB1 and lowest for HLA-C. Later analysis identified several of the most significant clusters that appeared linked to common viral pathogens.

Only one count was recorded for this clone. Its matching antigen is unknown. PCR involved 60 Vbeta and 13 Jbeta primers. Only in-frame clones appear in the TCRdb table, and some are missing; sequencing was by immunoSEQ multiplex PCR. This sample has roughly 160,000 clones, with approximately 80% found just once. At sampling all donors were nominally healthy, likely with unrecorded immune exposures. The source is a man aged 25-45 years in good health and CMV-seronegative. The source material was PBMCs.

The CDR3 spells CSVPAGGRKRGHYQPQHF. The CDR3 region has the DNA TGCAGCGTACCAGCGGGGGGACGTAAGAGGGGACATTATCAGCCCCAGCATTTT. The chain has TRBV29-1 and TRBJ1-5; tentatively, D is TRBD1 (6 bases). The V gene's germline CDR1 is SQVTM and CDR2 ANQGSEA. The ends were cut back, 6 bases at V and 5 bases at J, with 29 bases in the middle. The CDR3 has 18 amino acids.